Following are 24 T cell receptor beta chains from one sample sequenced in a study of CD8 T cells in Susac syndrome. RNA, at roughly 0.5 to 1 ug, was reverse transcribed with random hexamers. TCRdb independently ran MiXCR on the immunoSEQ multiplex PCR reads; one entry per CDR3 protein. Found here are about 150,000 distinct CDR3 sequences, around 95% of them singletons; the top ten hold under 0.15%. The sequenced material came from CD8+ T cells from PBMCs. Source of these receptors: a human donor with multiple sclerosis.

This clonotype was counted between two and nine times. This CDR3 reads CASSLGRFYEQYF. The CDR3 DNA sequence: TGTGCCAGCAGTTTAGGCAGATTCTACGAGCAGTACTTC. The V gene is TRBV27, the J gene TRBJ2-7; no definite D call. V was pared by 2 bases and J by 3 bases, with 8 bases between. The V gene's germline CDR1 is MNHEY and CDR2 SMNVEV (reference sequence). This CDR3 is 13 amino acids long.

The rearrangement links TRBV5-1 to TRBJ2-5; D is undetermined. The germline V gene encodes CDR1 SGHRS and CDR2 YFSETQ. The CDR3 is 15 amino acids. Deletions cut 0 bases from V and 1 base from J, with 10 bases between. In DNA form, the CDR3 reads TGCGCCAGCAGCTTGGAATTGCCAGCCCAAGAGACCCAGTACTTC. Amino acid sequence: CASSLELPAQETQYF.

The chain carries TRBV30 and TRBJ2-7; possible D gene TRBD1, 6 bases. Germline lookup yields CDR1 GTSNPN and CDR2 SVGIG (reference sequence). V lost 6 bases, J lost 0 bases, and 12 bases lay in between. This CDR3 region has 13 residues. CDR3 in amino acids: CACQGPSSYEQYV. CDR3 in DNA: TGTGCCTGCCAGGGGCCCAGCTCCTACGAGCAGTACGTC.

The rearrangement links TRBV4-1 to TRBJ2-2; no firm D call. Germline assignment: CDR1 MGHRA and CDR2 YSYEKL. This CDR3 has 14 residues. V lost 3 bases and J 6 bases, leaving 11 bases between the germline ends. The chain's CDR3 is CASSHVDRPGELFF. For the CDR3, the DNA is TGCGCCAGCAGCCACGTTGATCGACCCGGGGAGCTGTTTTTT.

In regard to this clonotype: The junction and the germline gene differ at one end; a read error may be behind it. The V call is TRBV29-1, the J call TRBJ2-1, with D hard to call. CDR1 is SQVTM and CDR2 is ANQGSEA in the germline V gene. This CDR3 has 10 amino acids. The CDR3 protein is CSVSHNVQFF. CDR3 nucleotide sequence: TGCAGCGTTTCTCACAATGTGCAGTTCTTC.

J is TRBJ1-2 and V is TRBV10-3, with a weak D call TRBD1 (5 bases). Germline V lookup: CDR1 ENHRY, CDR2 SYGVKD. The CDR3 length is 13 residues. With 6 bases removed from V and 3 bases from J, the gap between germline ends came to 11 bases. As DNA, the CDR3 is TGTGCCATCAGGGGGCCCGGAGACTATGGCTACACCTTC. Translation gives CAIRGPGDYGYTF.

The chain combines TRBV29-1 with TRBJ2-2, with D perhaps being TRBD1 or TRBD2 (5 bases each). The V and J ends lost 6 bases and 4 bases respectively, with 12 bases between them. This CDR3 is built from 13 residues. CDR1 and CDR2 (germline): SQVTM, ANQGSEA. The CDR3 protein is CSVLYGTTGELFF. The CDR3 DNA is TGCAGCGTCCTGTACGGGACCACCGGGGAGCTGTTTTTT.

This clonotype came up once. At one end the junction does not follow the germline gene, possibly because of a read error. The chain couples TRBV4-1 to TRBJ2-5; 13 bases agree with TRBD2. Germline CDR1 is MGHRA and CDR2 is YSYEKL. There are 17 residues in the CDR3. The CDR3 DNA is TGCGCCAGCAGCCAAGTGGTGACTAGCGGGGGGCAAGGGACCCAGTACTTC. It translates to CASSQVVTSGGQGTQYF.

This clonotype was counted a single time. CDR3 amino acids: CATRKADRSPDTQYF. CDR3 DNA: TGTGCCACCAGGAAAGCGGACAGGAGCCCAGATACGCAGTATTTT. This chain uses TRBV7-9 with TRBJ2-3; 7 nucleotides line up with TRBD1. Germline-derived CDR1 and CDR2 are SEHNR and FQNEAQ (reference sequence). V dropped 10 bases and J dropped 4; count of bases not matched to a gene: 14. The CDR3 is made up of 15 amino acids.

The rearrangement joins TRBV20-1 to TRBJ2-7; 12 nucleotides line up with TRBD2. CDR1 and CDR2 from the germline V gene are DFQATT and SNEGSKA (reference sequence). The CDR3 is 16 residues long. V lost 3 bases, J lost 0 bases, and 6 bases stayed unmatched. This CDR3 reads CSASPTSGGSSYEQYF. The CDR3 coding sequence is TGCAGTGCTAGCCCCACTAGCGGGGGGTCCTCCTACGAGCAGTACTTC.

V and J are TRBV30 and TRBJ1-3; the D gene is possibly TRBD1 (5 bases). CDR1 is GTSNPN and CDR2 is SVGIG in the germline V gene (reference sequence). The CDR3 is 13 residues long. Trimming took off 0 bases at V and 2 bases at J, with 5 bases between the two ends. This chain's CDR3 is CAWSVGAGNTIYF. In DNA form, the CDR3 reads TGTGCCTGGAGTGTGGGGGCTGGAAACACCATATATTTT.

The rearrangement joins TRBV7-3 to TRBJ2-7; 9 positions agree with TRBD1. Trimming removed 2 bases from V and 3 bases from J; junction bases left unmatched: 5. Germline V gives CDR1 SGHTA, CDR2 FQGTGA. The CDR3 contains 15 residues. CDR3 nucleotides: TGTGCCAGCAGCTTATCAGTGGGACAGGGCTACGAGCAGTACTTC. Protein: CASSLSVGQGYEQYF.

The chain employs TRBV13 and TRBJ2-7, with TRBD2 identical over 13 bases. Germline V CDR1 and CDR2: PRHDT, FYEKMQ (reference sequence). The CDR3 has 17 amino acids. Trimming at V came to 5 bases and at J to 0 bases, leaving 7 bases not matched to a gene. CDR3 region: CASSRGLAGDHSYEQYV. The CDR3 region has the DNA TGTGCCAGCAGCCGCGGACTAGCGGGGGACCACTCCTACGAGCAGTACGTC.

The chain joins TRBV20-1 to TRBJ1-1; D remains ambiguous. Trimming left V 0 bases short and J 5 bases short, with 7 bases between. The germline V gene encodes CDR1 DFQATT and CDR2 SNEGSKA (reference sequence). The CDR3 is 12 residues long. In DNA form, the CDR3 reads TGCAGTGCTAGAGATGGGGTTACTGAAGCTTTCTTT. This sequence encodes CSARDGVTEAFF.

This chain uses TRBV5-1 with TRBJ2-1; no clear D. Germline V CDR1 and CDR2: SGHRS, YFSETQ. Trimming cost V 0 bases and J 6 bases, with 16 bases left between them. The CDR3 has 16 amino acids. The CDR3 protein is CASSLATVGTFNEQFF. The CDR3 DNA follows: TGCGCCAGCAGCTTGGCAACTGTGGGCACCTTCAATGAGCAGTTCTTC.

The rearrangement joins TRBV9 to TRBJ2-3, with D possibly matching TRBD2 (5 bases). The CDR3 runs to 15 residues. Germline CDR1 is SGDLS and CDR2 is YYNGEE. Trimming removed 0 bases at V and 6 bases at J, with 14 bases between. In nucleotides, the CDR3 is TGTGCCAGCAGCGTAGGGCTAGCCTCACTGGATACGCAGTATTTT. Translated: CASSVGLASLDTQYF.

The CDR3 sequence: CSAWRGALYGYTF. Here the CDR3 DNA reads TGCAGCGCCTGGCGGGGGGCCCTATATGGCTACACCTTC. This chain uses TRBV29-1 with TRBJ1-2; TRBD1 might be the D (6 bases). The germline CDR1 and CDR2 sequences are SQVTM and ANQGSEA. Trimming cost V 7 bases and J 5 bases, with 17 bases left between them. The CDR3 consists of 13 residues.

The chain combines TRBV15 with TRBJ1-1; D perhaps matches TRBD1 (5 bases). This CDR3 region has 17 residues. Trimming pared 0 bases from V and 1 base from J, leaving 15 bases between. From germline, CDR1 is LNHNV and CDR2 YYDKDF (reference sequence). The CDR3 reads CATSRDSGGAGNTEAFF. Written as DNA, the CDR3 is TGTGCCACCAGCAGAGATTCCGGAGGGGCAGGGAACACTGAAGCTTTCTTT. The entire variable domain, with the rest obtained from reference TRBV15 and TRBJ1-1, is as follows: DAMVIQNPRYQVTQFGKPVTLSCSQTLNHNVMYWYQQKSSQAPKLLFHYYDKDFNNEADTPDNFQSRRPNTSFCFLDIRSPGLGDTAMYLCATSRDSGGAGNTEAFFGQGTRLTVV.

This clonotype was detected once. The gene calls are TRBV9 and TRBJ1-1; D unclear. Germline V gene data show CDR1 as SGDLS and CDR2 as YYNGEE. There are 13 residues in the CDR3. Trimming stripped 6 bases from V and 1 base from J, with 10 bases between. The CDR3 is CASTNGWNTEAFF. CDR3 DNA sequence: TGTGCCAGCACCAACGGATGGAACACTGAAGCTTTCTTT.

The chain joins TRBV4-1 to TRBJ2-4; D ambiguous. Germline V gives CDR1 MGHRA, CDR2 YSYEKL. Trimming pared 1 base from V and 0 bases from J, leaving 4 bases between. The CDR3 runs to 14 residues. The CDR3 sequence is CASSQALAKNIQYF. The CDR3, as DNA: TGCGCCAGCAGCCAAGCTCTAGCCAAAAACATTCAGTACTTC.

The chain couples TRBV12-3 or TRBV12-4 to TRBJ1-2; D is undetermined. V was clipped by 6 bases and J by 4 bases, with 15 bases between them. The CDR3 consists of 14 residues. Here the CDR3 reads CASSSSDGFYGYTF. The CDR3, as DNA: TGTGCCAGCAGCAGCTCGGACGGATTCTATGGCTACACCTTC.

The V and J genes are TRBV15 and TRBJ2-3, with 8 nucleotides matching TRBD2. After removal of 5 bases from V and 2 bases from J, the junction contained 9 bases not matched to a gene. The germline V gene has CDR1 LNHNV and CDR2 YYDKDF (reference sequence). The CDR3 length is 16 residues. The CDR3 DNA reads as TGTGCCACCAGCGGAACGGGACTAGGGGACACAGATACGCAGTATTTT. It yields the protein CATSGTGLGDTDTQYF.

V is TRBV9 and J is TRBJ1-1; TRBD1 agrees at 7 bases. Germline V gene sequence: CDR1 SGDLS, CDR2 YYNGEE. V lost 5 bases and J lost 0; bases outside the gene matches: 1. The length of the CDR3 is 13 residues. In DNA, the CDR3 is TGTGCCAGCAGGACAGGGCTGAACACTGAAGCTTTCTTT. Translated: CASRTGLNTEAFF.

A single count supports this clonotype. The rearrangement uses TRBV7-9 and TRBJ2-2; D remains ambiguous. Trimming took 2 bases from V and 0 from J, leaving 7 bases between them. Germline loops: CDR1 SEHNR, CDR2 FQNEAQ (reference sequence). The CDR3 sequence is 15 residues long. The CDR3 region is CASSLTESNTGELFF. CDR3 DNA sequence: TGTGCCAGCAGCTTAACAGAATCGAACACCGGGGAGCTGTTTTTT.